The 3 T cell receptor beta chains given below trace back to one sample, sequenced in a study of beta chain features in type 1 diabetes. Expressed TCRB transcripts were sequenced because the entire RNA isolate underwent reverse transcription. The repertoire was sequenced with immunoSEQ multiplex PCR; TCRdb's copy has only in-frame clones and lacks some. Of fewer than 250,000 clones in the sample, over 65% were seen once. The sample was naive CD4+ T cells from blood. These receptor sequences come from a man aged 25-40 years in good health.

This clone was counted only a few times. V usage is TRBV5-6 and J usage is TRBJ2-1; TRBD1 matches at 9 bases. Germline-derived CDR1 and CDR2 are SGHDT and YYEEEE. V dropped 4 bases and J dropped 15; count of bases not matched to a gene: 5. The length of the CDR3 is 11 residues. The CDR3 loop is CASSGTGPPFF. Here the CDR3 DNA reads TGTGCCAGCAGCGGGACAGGGCCTCCGTTCTTC.

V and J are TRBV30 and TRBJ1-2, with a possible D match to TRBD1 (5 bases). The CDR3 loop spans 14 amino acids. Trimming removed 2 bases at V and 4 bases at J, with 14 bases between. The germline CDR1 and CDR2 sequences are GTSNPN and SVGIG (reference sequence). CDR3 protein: CAWSTGGKTYGYTF. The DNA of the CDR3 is TGTGCCTGGAGTACGGGGGGAAAGACCTATGGCTACACCTTC.

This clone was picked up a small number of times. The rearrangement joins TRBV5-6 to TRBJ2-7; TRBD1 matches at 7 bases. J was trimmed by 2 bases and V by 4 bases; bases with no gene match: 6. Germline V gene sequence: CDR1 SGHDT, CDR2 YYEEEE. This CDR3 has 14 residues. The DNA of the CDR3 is TGTGCCAGCAGCCCCGGGACAGTCACCTACGAGCAGTACTTC. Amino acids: CASSPGTVTYEQYF.